This T cell receptor beta chain was captured by sequencing in a study of T cells in Graves' hyperthyroidism and ophthalmopathy. Study context: Peripheral blood samples were taken at initial diagnosis, prior to any treatment.

As to this clonotype: Its antigen is not known.

Amplification targeted TCR beta CDR3 regions from RNA transcripts. The HTBI primer set served for first-round RT-PCR of the TCR CDR3. TCRdb reprocessed the multiplex PCR reads with MiXCR, giving one entry per CDR3 protein. The data contain approximately 320,000 distinct CDR3 sequences, roughly 17% of them singletons. From germline, CDR1 is SGHNT and CDR2 YYREEE (reference sequence). Trimming removed 1 base from V and 0 bases from J, with 5 bases in between. CDR3 size: 14 residues. Study-level results: Peripheral blood also featured most of the thyroid clonotypes expanded above 0.001.

This TCR was recovered from a man aged 25 to 45 with Graves' hyperthyroidism. Sequencing used blood. This sequence joins TRBV5-4 and TRBJ2-1; D gene ambiguous. The CDR3 protein is CASSLFGSYNEQFF. The CDR3, as DNA: TGTGCCAGCAGCTTGTTCGGCTCCTACAATGAGCAGTTCTTC. The full variable domain, completed using reference TRBV5-4 and TRBJ2-1, is ETGVTQSPTHLIKTRGQQVTLRCSSQSGHNTVSWYQQALGQGPQFIFQYYREEENGRGNFPPRFSGLQFPNYSSELNVNALELDDSALYLCASSLFGSYNEQFFGPGTRLTVL.